Following are 29 T cell receptor beta chains from one sample sequenced in a study of T cell responses to AZD1222 COVID-19 vaccine (dated by TCRdb to the early 2020s). Libraries were made using the immunoSEQ multiplex PCR assay. TCRdb holds this immuneACCESS table with in-frame rearrangements only. Some clones are missing; in checked studies, unresolved V genes explain under half, and the rest has no known cause. The sample table holds about 150,000 clones, of which 91% were seen once. The top ten clones comprise around 3.8% of the sample. What the time point label conveys for this sample: about 28 days (+/-7) after the second vaccine dose. Sequencing used peripheral blood, obtained 28 days after the second AZD1222 dose. The source of these receptors is an adult who received the AZD1222 COVID-19 vaccine.

This clone showed up just once. The chain carries TRBV7-2 and TRBJ1-4, with D tentatively TRBD1 (5 bases). Germline V gene sequence: CDR1 SGHTA, CDR2 FQGNSA. Trimming removed 6 bases from V and 10 bases from J, with 15 bases in between. This CDR3 contains 13 residues. DNA for the CDR3: TGTGCCAGCAGGTCCGGGACGGGCGGAAAACTGTTTTTT. As protein: CASRSGTGGKLFF.

J is TRBJ1-3 and V is TRBV15; D is unclear. CDR1 LNHNV and CDR2 YYDKDF come from the germline V gene (reference sequence). The CDR3 is 15 amino acids. V lost 0 bases and J lost 2, with 8 bases in between. The CDR3 DNA sequence: TGTGCCACCAGCAGAGATAGGGCTGCTGGAAACACCATATATTTT. Its protein product is CATSRDRAAGNTIYF.

This clone was seen only once. CDR3 protein: CAISGAGSMNTEAFF. The DNA of the CDR3 is TGTGCCATCAGTGGGGCCGGGTCTATGAACACTGAAGCTTTCTTT. The V call is TRBV10-3, the J call TRBJ1-1; unclear D gene. From germline, CDR1 is ENHRY and CDR2 SYGVKD. This CDR3 has 15 residues. V lost 4 bases and J lost 0, with 12 bases in between.

CDR3 sequence (DNA): TGTGCCAGCAGCCATAAACAGGGCTCTGGAAACACCATATATTTT. It is translated as CASSHKQGSGNTIYF. The chain recombines TRBV7-9 with TRBJ1-3; maybe TRBD1 (6 bases). V was trimmed by 5 bases and J by 0 bases, leaving 11 bases between them. The V gene's germline CDR1 is SEHNR and CDR2 FQNEAQ (reference sequence). The CDR3 is made up of 15 amino acids. Complete variable domain (other parts from reference TRBV7-9 and TRBJ1-3): DTGVSQNPRHKITKRGQNVTFRCDPISEHNRLYWYRQTLGQGPEFLTYFQNEAQLEKSRLLSDRFSAERPKGSFSTLEIQRTEQGDSAMYLCASSHKQGSGNTIYFGEGSWLTVV.

In the case of this clone: Other DNA sequences from this sample encode an identical CDR3 as well. The chain has TRBV6-6 and TRBJ2-3; 11 bases line up with TRBD1. Germline V gene data show CDR1 as MNHNY and CDR2 as SVGAGI (reference sequence). V shed 4 bases and J 3 bases; nucleotides not matched to a gene: 3. The CDR3 runs to 15 residues. The CDR3 DNA reads as TGTGCCAGCAGTTCCCGGGACAGGGGGACAGATACGCAGTATTTT. Its translation is CASSSRDRGTDTQYF.

The V call is TRBV12-5, the J call TRBJ1-4; the D is unclear. CDR3 length: 10 residues. The germline V and J ends were trimmed by 9 bases and 8 bases, with 7 bases remaining between them. CDR1 is LGHNT, CDR2 FRNRAP, per germline. In nucleotides, the CDR3 is TGTGCTAGCGGAGGGGAAAAACTGTTTTTT. Translating gives CASGGEKLFF.

The rearrangement uses TRBV18 and TRBJ1-2, with TRBD1 matching 7 bases. The CDR3 length is 13 residues. Germline CDR1 and CDR2: KGHSH and LQKENI. The V gene end was trimmed by 3 bases and the J gene end by 4 bases; junction bases not matched to a gene: 2. The CDR3 DNA follows: TGTGCCAGCTCACCCGACAGGGCCTATGGCTACACCTTC. Translated: CASSPDRAYGYTF.

V usage is TRBV7-2 and J usage is TRBJ1-2; possible D gene TRBD1, 6 bases. CDR1 is SGHTA, CDR2 FQGNSA, per germline. The CDR3 is made up of 15 amino acids. The ends were cut back, 1 base at V and 2 bases at J, with 11 bases in the middle. Here the CDR3 reads CASSLGGHTNYGYTF. CDR3 sequence (DNA): TGTGCCAGCAGCTTAGGGGGACACACGAACTATGGCTACACCTTC.

This chain joins TRBV5-5 and TRBJ2-2; 8 bases align to TRBD1. V dropped 5 bases and J dropped 3; count of bases not matched to a gene: 9. Germline V CDR1 and CDR2: SGHKS, YYEKEE (reference sequence). This CDR3 region has 16 residues. The CDR3 is CASRRGQGRDTGELFF. The CDR3 nucleotides are TGTGCCAGCAGGCGAGGACAGGGAAGGGACACCGGGGAGCTGTTTTTT.

This chain links TRBV19 with TRBJ1-6, with D perhaps TRBD1 (6 bases). This CDR3 comprises 16 residues. The V gene lost 5 bases and the J gene lost 0 bases, with 11 bases spanning the gap. Looked up from germline, CDR1 is LNHDA and CDR2 is SQIVND (reference sequence). For the CDR3, the DNA is TGTGCCAGTAGTCCAGACAGGAGCTCCTATAATTCACCCCTCCACTTT. This translates into CASSPDRSSYNSPLHF.

The table lists this clone with a count of one. V usage is TRBV3-1 (or the pseudogene TRBV3-2) and J usage is TRBJ2-3, with 8 bases that match TRBD2. With V trimmed by 4 bases and J by 4 bases, 10 bases remained unmatched. Germline-derived CDR1 and CDR2 are LGHDT and YNNKEL (reference sequence). The CDR3 runs 16 residues. CDR3 in amino acids: CASSRGTRFLPDTQYF. The CDR3 DNA sequence: TGTGCCAGCAGCCGTGGGACTAGGTTTCTCCCAGATACGCAGTATTTT.

This chain links TRBV27 with TRBJ2-3, with D tentatively TRBD1 (6 bases). Between the trimmed V and J ends, which lost 6 bases and 2 bases, there was a span of 9 bases. The CDR3 is 13 residues long. Per germline, CDR1 MNHEY and CDR2 SMNVEV (reference sequence). CDR3 loop: CASRRDITDTQYF. CDR3 nucleotides: TGTGCCAGCAGAAGGGACATCACAGATACGCAGTATTTT.

The genes are TRBV15 and TRBJ2-7, with 7 bases fitting TRBD2. Germline V lookup: CDR1 LNHNV, CDR2 YYDKDF (reference sequence). CDR3 length: 14 amino acids. V trimming: 8 bases; J trimming: 2 bases; junction bases outside the gene matches: 9. The CDR3 is CATAPDGGTYEQYF. The CDR3 region has the DNA TGTGCCACCGCTCCTGACGGGGGGACCTACGAGCAGTACTTC.

This chain uses TRBV12-3 or TRBV12-4 with TRBJ2-4; D possibly corresponds to TRBD1 (6 bases). CDR3 length: 13 residues. V was clipped by 7 bases and J by 7 bases, with 14 bases between them. CDR3 nucleotides: TGTGCCAGCAACTCTCCAGGGGCGAACATTCAGTACTTC. Its translation is CASNSPGANIQYF.

This chain connects TRBV19 to TRBJ1-2; 7 nucleotides agree with TRBD1. Trimming took 6 bases from V and 2 from J; bases not matched to a gene: 3. Germline V gives CDR1 LNHDA, CDR2 SQIVND (reference sequence). This CDR3 spans 13 amino acids. The chain's CDR3 is CASRTTGNYGYTF. CDR3 nucleotides: TGTGCCAGTAGAACGACAGGGAACTATGGCTACACCTTC.

The V gene is TRBV9, the J gene TRBJ2-7, with 8 nucleotides matching TRBD2. This CDR3 has 15 amino acids. From germline, CDR1 is SGDLS and CDR2 YYNGEE. With 0 bases clipped from V and 4 bases from J, the junction kept 6 bases outside the gene matches. This CDR3 is CASSVANGRAYEQYF. The DNA of the CDR3 is TGTGCCAGCAGCGTAGCGAACGGGAGGGCTTACGAGCAGTACTTC.

In this sample, this clone turned up once. Written as DNA, the CDR3 is TGCGCCAGCAGTGTCCACAGGGCTAACTATGGCTACACCTTC. This codes for CASSVHRANYGYTF. The chain employs TRBV10-2 and TRBJ1-2, with D possibly being TRBD1 (6 bases). Per germline, CDR1 WSHSY and CDR2 SAAADI. This CDR3 contains 14 residues. The ends were cut back, 4 bases at V and 0 bases at J, with 9 bases in the middle.

The V gene is TRBV6-5, the J gene TRBJ2-7; possibly TRBD1 for D (5 bases). V shed 0 bases and J shed 5 bases, with 8 bases lying between them. The CDR3 totals 13 residues. Germline lookup yields CDR1 MNHEY and CDR2 SVGAGI. The CDR3 sequence: CASSYSGVNEQYF. DNA for the CDR3: TGTGCCAGCAGTTACTCAGGGGTAAACGAGCAGTACTTC.

This chain joins TRBV30 and TRBJ1-4; possible D gene TRBD1, 5 bases. The CDR3 is made up of 12 amino acids. The V end lost 8 bases, the J end lost 8 bases, and 15 bases lay between the germline ends. From germline, CDR1 is GTSNPN and CDR2 SVGIG (reference sequence). The chain's CDR3 is CALLGGEEKLFF. Written as DNA, the CDR3 is TGTGCCCTCTTGGGGGGTGAGGAAAAACTGTTTTTT.

The chain has TRBV6-1 and TRBJ2-7; 11 bases fit TRBD2. Germline V CDR1 and CDR2: MNHNS, SASEGT. The CDR3 has 18 amino acids. J lost 2 bases, V lost 1 base, and 10 bases had no gene match. The CDR3 nucleotides are TGTGCCAGCAGTGAAGAAACTCACGGACTAGCGGGTACCTACGAGCAGTACTTC. Protein: CASSEETHGLAGTYEQYF.

This sequence joins TRBV12-5 and TRBJ2-3; 10 bases align to TRBD2. J was trimmed by 5 bases and V by 5 bases; bases with no gene match: 7. Germline values: CDR1 LGHNT, CDR2 FRNRAP. The CDR3 spans 15 residues. DNA for the CDR3: TGTGCTAGTGGTCATAGCGGGGGGCGGGTAGATACGCAGTATTTT. Translation: CASGHSGGRVDTQYF.

The chain recombines TRBV6-2 or TRBV6-3 with TRBJ2-1; 8 bases agree with TRBD1. The germline V gene encodes CDR1 MNHEY and CDR2 SVGEGT. The CDR3 is made up of 15 amino acids. The trim removed 6 bases at V and 0 bases at J, leaving 4 bases unmatched. The CDR3 DNA sequence: TGTGCCAGCAGCCGGGACAGGCGCTCCTACAATGAGCAGTTCTTC. Translation: CASSRDRRSYNEQFF.

The chain uses TRBV27 and TRBJ2-1; a weak D match, TRBD2 (7 bases). The CDR3 has 18 residues. Germline V gives CDR1 MNHEY, CDR2 SMNVEV (reference sequence). V was trimmed by 5 bases and J by 0 bases, leaving 20 bases between them. The CDR3 loop is CASSPHGGPKSSYNEQFF. In nucleotides, the CDR3 is TGTGCCAGCAGTCCCCACGGGGGGCCGAAAAGCTCCTACAATGAGCAGTTCTTC.

This chain joins TRBV4-1 and TRBJ2-7; the D gene is possibly TRBD1 (5 bases). Per germline, CDR1 MGHRA and CDR2 YSYEKL. Trimming cost V 0 bases and J 0 bases, with 15 bases left between them. The CDR3 consists of 17 residues. CDR3 protein: CASSQDPKGHSSYEQYF. The CDR3 DNA sequence: TGCGCCAGCAGCCAAGATCCGAAGGGGCATAGCTCCTACGAGCAGTACTTC.

The chain is built from TRBV11-3 and TRBJ2-1, with D unclear. Germline V lookup: CDR1 SGHNT, CDR2 YENEEA. V lost 3 bases, J lost 6 bases, and 12 bases lay in between. The CDR3 totals 14 residues. The CDR3 region is CASSFLSGANEQFF. The CDR3 DNA reads TGTGCCAGCAGCTTCCTTTCGGGCGCCAATGAGCAGTTCTTC.

The chain joins TRBV7-6 to TRBJ2-7, with a weak D call TRBD2 (5 bases). Trimming removed 1 base at V and 3 bases at J, with 7 bases between. This CDR3 has 13 amino acids. CDR1 is SGHVS, CDR2 FNYEAQ, per germline. CDR3 DNA: TGTGCCAGCAGCTTAGGGGAGATCTACGAGCAGTACTTC. It is translated as CASSLGEIYEQYF.

CDR3 sequence: CASSHHSGTGDTEAFF. DNA for the CDR3: TGTGCCAGCAGCCACCACTCCGGGACAGGGGACACTGAAGCTTTCTTT. V is TRBV5-8 and J is TRBJ1-1; the match to TRBD1 covers 10 bases. The length of the CDR3 is 16 residues. V shed 4 bases, J shed 3 bases, and the junction held 9 bases outside the gene matches. CDR1 and CDR2 (germline): SGHTS, YDEGEE. Filled out from reference TRBV5-8 and TRBJ1-1, the complete variable domain reads EAGVTQSPTHLIKTRGQQATLRCSPISGHTSVYWYQQALGLGLQFLLWYDEGEERNRGNFPPRFSGRQFPNYSSELNVNALELEDSALYLCASSHHSGTGDTEAFFGQGTRLTVV.

This sequence joins TRBV24-1 and TRBJ2-1; D gene unclear. CDR1 and CDR2 from the germline V gene are KGHDR and SFDVKD. The CDR3 spans 11 residues. V was clipped by 4 bases and J by 8 bases, with 5 bases between them. The CDR3 coding sequence is TGTGCCACCAGTGAAAAGCATGAGCAGTTCTTC. It is translated as CATSEKHEQFF.

The chain couples TRBV15 to TRBJ2-3; 7 positions agree with TRBD2. Germline CDR1 LNHNV, CDR2 YYDKDF (reference sequence). CDR3 length equals 16 residues. V lost 2 bases, J lost 4 bases, and 9 bases stayed unmatched. The CDR3, as DNA: TGTGCCACCAGCAGAAGGGACCCTCGGGGGGCAGATACGCAGTATTTT. It yields the protein CATSRRDPRGADTQYF.